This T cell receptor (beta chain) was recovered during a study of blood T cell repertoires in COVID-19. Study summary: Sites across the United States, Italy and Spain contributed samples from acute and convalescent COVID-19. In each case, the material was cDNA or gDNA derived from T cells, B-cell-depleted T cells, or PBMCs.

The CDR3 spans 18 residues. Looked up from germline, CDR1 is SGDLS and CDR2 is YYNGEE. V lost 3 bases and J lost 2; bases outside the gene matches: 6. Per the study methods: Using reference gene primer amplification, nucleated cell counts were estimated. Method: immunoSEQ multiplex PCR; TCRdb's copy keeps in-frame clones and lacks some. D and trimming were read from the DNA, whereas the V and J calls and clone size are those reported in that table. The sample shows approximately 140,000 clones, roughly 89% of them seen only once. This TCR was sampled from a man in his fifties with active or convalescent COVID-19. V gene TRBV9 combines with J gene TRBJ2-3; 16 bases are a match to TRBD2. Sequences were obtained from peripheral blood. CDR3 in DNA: TGTGCCAGCAGCGACCCGGGACTAGCGGGGGGGGTCACAGATACGCAGTATTTT. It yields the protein CASSDPGLAGGVTDTQYF.